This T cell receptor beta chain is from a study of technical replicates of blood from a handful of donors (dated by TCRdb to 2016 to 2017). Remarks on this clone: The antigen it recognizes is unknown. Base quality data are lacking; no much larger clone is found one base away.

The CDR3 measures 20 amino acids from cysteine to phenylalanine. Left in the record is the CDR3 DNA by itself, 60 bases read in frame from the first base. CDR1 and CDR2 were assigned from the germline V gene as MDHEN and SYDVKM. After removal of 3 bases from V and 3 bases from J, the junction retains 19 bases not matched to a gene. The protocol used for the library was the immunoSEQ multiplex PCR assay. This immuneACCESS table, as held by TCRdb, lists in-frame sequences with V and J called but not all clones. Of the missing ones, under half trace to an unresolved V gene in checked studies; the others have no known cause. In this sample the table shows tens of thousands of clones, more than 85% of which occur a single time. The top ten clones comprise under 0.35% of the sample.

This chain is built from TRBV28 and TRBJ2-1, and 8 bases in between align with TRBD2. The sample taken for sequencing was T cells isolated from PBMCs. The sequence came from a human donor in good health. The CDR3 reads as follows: CASSFPPSSGITYNYNEQFF. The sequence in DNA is TGTGCCAGCAGTTTTCCCCCGAGTAGCGGGATAACCTATAACTACAATGAGCAGTTCTTC.